One and the same sample provided the 10 T cell receptor beta chains below, sequenced in a study of PD-L1 blockade in urothelial cancer. Time point of the sample: peripheral blood 6 weeks after treatment start. Method: immunoSEQ multiplex PCR; TCRdb's copy keeps in-frame clones and lacks some. The sample includes about 91,000 clones, around four fifths of them seen just once. The sequencing used PBMCs, collected around atezolizumab (anti-PD-L1) treatment. These receptors were collected from a man in his 70s with urothelial cancer.

A remark on this clone: One end of the junction varies from germline; a read error may be responsible. V gene TRBV6-1 combines with J gene TRBJ1-4, with D maybe TRBD1 (5 bases). The CDR3 loop spans 13 amino acids. Germline CDR1 MNHNS, CDR2 SASEGT. CDR3 nucleotides: TGTGCCAGCAGTGAATCCGCTGGGGGACTGTATGTTTTT. It translates to CASSESAGGLYVF.

The chain employs TRBV4-2 and TRBJ2-2, with TRBD1 matching over 8 bases. The CDR3 has 16 amino acids. Germline loops: CDR1 LGHNA, CDR2 YNFKEQ. Unmatched junction bases numbered 4, after V lost 0 bases and J lost 4 bases. The CDR3 DNA sequence: TGTGCCAGCAGCCAAGATGGACAGGGCGGCACCGGGGAGCTGTTTTTT. Residues: CASSQDGQGGTGELFF.

The chain is built from TRBV6-1 and TRBJ2-7; D possibly corresponds to TRBD1 (6 bases). Per germline, CDR1 MNHNS and CDR2 SASEGT. This CDR3 has 14 residues. Trimming took 4 bases from V and 4 from J, leaving 14 bases between them. The CDR3 DNA reads as TGTGCCAGCAGTGGCCGGGACAATACATACGAGCAGTACTTC. Its protein product is CASSGRDNTYEQYF.

The chain employs TRBV6-4 and TRBJ2-3; TRBD1 is a possible D gene (5 bases). Per germline, CDR1 MRHNA and CDR2 SNTAGT. V was cut by 5 bases and J by 5 bases, with 17 bases left in between. The length of the CDR3 is 15 residues. The CDR3, as DNA: TGTGCCAGCAGTACGAACGGTTTCCAGGGAGATACGCAGTATTTT. Translation: CASSTNGFQGDTQYF.

The chain recombines TRBV4-1 with TRBJ2-1; 7 bases match TRBD1. Trimming at V came to 1 base and at J to 4 bases, leaving 4 bases not matched to a gene. Germline V gene lookup returns CDR1 MGHRA and CDR2 YSYEKL. The CDR3 loop spans 15 amino acids. As DNA, the CDR3 is TGCGCCAGCAGCCAAGTCACAGGGGTATACAATGAGCAGTTCTTC. Its protein product is CASSQVTGVYNEQFF.

The chain uses TRBV30 and TRBJ1-1; D is ambiguous. From germline, CDR1 is GTSNPN and CDR2 SVGIG (reference sequence). The CDR3 is 12 residues long. V lost 1 base, J lost 4 bases, and 7 bases lay in between. This CDR3 is CAWSGGTTEAFF. The CDR3 nucleotides are TGTGCCTGGAGTGGCGGTACCACTGAAGCTTTCTTT.

The J gene is TRBJ2-1, the V gene TRBV18; tentative D call: TRBD1 (8 bases). The CDR3 totals 15 residues. Germline V gene lookup returns CDR1 KGHSH and CDR2 LQKENI. V was clipped by 1 base and J by 6 bases, with 13 bases between them. CDR3 residues: CASSPRTGGGNEQFF. The CDR3 DNA follows: TGTGCCAGCTCACCACGAACAGGGGGGGGCAATGAGCAGTTCTTC. The full variable domain, rest sourced from reference TRBV18 and TRBJ2-1, is NAGVMQNPRHLVRRRGQEARLRCSPMKGHSHVYWYRQLPEEGLKFMVYLQKENIIDESGMPKERFSAEFPKEGPSILRIQQVVRGDSAAYFCASSPRTGGGNEQFFGPGTRLTVL.

V and J are TRBV10-3 and TRBJ1-5, with 7 bases identical to TRBD1. Germline V gene lookup returns CDR1 ENHRY and CDR2 SYGVKD. J was trimmed by 6 bases and V by 5 bases; bases with no gene match: 7. The CDR3 spans 14 residues. The CDR3 DNA reads TGTGCCATCAGTCAAGGGGGCGATTCTCAGCCCCAGCATTTT. It specifies CAISQGGDSQPQHF.

The count of this clone is one. The chain joins TRBV2 to TRBJ2-7; TRBD2 might be the D (6 bases). CDR1 is SNHLY and CDR2 is FYNNEI in the germline V gene. Trimming pared 6 bases from V and 7 bases from J, leaving 16 bases between. The CDR3 runs to 13 residues. For the CDR3, the DNA is TGTGCCAGCAGCCAGGACCGGGACTCGGAGCAGTACTTC. Translated: CASSQDRDSEQYF.

The CDR3 DNA sequence: TGTGCCAGCAGTTACGGGACAGGGGACACTGAAGCTTTCTTT. This sequence encodes CASSYGTGDTEAFF. V usage is TRBV6-5 and J usage is TRBJ1-1, with 10 bases identical to TRBD1. CDR3 length: 14 residues. V was pared by 2 bases and J by 3 bases, with 0 bases of the junction left unmatched. Germline CDR1 is MNHEY and CDR2 is SVGAGI.